This T cell receptor beta chain was identified in a study of T cell repertoires in cytomegalovirus infection. This clonotype was picked up many times. Germline CDR1 SGHTA, CDR2 FQGNSA. There are 15 residues in the CDR3. The V gene end was trimmed by 1 base and the J gene end by 8 bases; junction bases not matched to a gene: 8. TCRdb called the reads again in MiXCR, with one record for every CDR3 protein. The table shows about 180,000 distinct CDR3 sequences, with 13% to 15% occurring only once. Sequencing used PBMCs. The gene calls are TRBV7-2 and TRBJ2-3; 8 nucleotides agree with TRBD2. The receptor comes from a human donor in good health (CMV status not recorded). Some clones in this sample may be carry-over from other donors' samples. DNA of the CDR3: TGTGCCAGCAGCTTAGATCCGGGGGGGCGGGGTACGCAGTATTTT. It codes for CASSLDPGGRGTQYF.